This T cell receptor beta chain was recovered during a study of identical twins. General study points: Carriage of fewer insertions was seen in abundant cord blood beta clonotypes, whereas memory repertoires showed none. Invariant MAIT and iNKT cells could partly confound zero-insertion analyses. The conclusions drew on cross-sectional statistical analysis instead of tracking the same donors.

With template switching, a universal primer site was added, and the cDNA carried unique molecular identifiers. TCRdb independently ran MiXCR on the 5' RACE reads; one entry per CDR3 protein. This table holds approximately 1.8 million distinct CDR3 sequences, around 33% found once. As to this clonotype: The antigen is not known.

The source material was cord blood. The receptor comes from a newborn girl in good health.

The CDR3 DNA reads TGCAGTGCTAGAGATGGGCTAGCGTCACCACTAACCAATGAGCAGTTCTTC. Amino acid sequence: CSARDGLASPLTNEQFF. V usage is TRBV20-1 and J usage is TRBJ2-1; tentative D call: TRBD2 (6 bases). Germline V CDR1 and CDR2: DFQATT, SNEGSKA (reference sequence). The CDR3 is 17 residues long. Trimming cost V 0 bases and J 6 bases, with 21 bases left between them.